In this sample, the clone carrying this T cell receptor (beta chain) turned up a few times. Its specificity is unknown. This sample was taken from a study of blood T cells in healthy people across ages. Study conclusions and caveats: Leaving the PBMCs unsorted stopped any conclusive comparison of naive versus antigen-experienced cells. It was held that diversity estimates obtained from one million T cells represented underestimates. A greater number of naive CD4+ cells and higher diversity distinguished long-lived donors from aged donors.

The CDR3 runs to 15 residues. The germline V gene has CDR1 SEHNR and CDR2 FQNEAQ (reference sequence). V shed 6 bases, J shed 2 bases, and the junction held 9 bases outside the gene matches. With a J-beta primer mix and a sample-barcoded 5' primer, a second PCR ran 7 to 11 cycles. TCRdb reanalysed the 5' RACE reads using MiXCR and keeps one entry per CDR3 protein. Here the sample spans fewer than 800,000 distinct CDR3 sequences, around 48% being singletons. The study recruited healthy Caucasian donors from Russia who were aged roughly 6 to 95. This clonotype originated in a woman aged 55 to 70 in good health. This chain connects TRBV7-9 to TRBJ2-7; 8 nucleotides align to TRBD2. Sequencing was carried out using blood. CDR3 sequence: CASSPGGALTYEQYF. The CDR3 bases are TGTGCCAGCAGTCCCGGGGGGGCTTTAACCTACGAGCAGTACTTC.